These 5 T cell receptor beta chains came from one sample sequenced in a study of CD8+ T cells in alopecia areata. Treatment noted: oral pan-JAK inhibitor, 5-10 mg twice daily. Following extraction, RNA underwent reverse transcription to cDNA, which served as the sequencing template. The repertoire was sequenced with immunoSEQ multiplex PCR; TCRdb's copy has only in-frame clones and lacks some. In the table there are over 150,000 clones, roughly 50% of which are singletons. Sequenced here: CD8+ T cells sorted from blood, sampled at week 24, from a patient treated with tofacitinib. The receptors shown here come from a human donor with alopecia areata.

The genes are TRBV29-1 and TRBJ2-7; TRBD1 might be the D (5 bases). The germline CDR1 and CDR2 sequences are SQVTM and ANQGSEA. Trimming pared 0 bases from V and 4 bases from J, leaving 16 bases between. The length of the CDR3 is 15 residues. The DNA of the CDR3 is TGCAGCGTTGAAGATTTGAAGGGGTTCGGATACGAGCAGTACTTC. This sequence encodes CSVEDLKGFGYEQYF.

This clone was counted a few times. The chain couples TRBV30 to TRBJ2-1, with 9 bases matching TRBD1. The V and J ends lost 0 bases and 7 bases, in that order; junction bases with no gene match: 4. The germline CDR1 and CDR2 sequences are GTSNPN and SVGIG (reference sequence). CDR3 length equals 14 residues. CDR3 sequence reads: CAWSVGTGRNEQFF. CDR3 in DNA: TGTGCCTGGAGTGTCGGGACAGGGAGAAATGAGCAGTTCTTC. Supplemented by reference TRBV30 and TRBJ2-1, the full variable domain reads SQTIHQWPATLVQPVGSPLSLECTVEGTSNPNLYWYRQAAGRGLQLLFYSVGIGQISSEVPQNLSASRPQDRQFILSSKKLLLSDSGFYLCAWSVGTGRNEQFFGPGTRLTVL.

This clone has more than one count but fewer than ten. In the same sample, other DNA sequences code for this CDR3. The V and J genes are TRBV5-6 and TRBJ2-7, with D unresolved. The CDR3 extends over 13 amino acids. The germline gives CDR1 SGHDT, CDR2 YYEEEE. V was trimmed by 0 bases and J by 0 bases, leaving 4 bases between them. The CDR3 loop reads CASSLASSYEQYF. The CDR3 nucleotides read TGTGCCAGCAGCTTGGCCAGCTCCTACGAGCAGTACTTC.

CDR3 in amino acids: CSVEESSGNTIYF. CDR3 nucleotides: TGCAGCGTTGAGGAGAGCTCTGGAAACACCATATATTTT. The rearrangement joins TRBV29-1 to TRBJ1-3; no clear D gene. Trimming removed 3 bases at V and 0 bases at J, with 6 bases between. This CDR3 has 13 residues. Germline V CDR1 and CDR2: SQVTM, ANQGSEA.

This chain links TRBV9 with TRBJ1-1; a weak D match, TRBD1 (5 bases). Germline V gives CDR1 SGDLS, CDR2 YYNGEE. Trimming cost V 2 bases and J 6 bases, with 11 bases left between them. CDR3 length: 13 residues. This chain's CDR3 is CASSVASGAEAFF. DNA for the CDR3: TGTGCCAGCAGCGTCGCTTCGGGGGCTGAAGCTTTCTTT. Full variable domain (rest looked up from reference TRBV9 and TRBJ1-1): DSGVTQTPKHLITATGQRVTLRCSPRSGDLSVYWYQQSLDQGLQFLIQYYNGEERAKGNILERFSAQQFPDLHSELNLSSLELGDSALYFCASSVASGAEAFFGQGTRLTVV.